A single sample gave rise to the 5 T cell receptor beta chains below, sequenced in a study of shared clonotypes between healthy human individuals (dated by TCRdb to about 2020). Receptor libraries were prepared by the immunoSEQ multiplex PCR assay. The source is immuneACCESS, and TCRdb retained only in-frame sequences with V and J called. Part of the clones is not carried over; for the studies checked, unresolved V genes explain less than half of this, and the remainder is unexplained. This sample lists around 2,000,000 clones; 90% to 95% were detected once. 0.1% to 0.15% of the sample lies in the top ten. Sequencing input: naive CD4+ T cells sorted from blood. The label giving this sample's cell subset or site can be read as: CD45RA+ positively selected. Receptor source: a man between 18 and 29 years old in good health.

This chain uses TRBV5-1 with TRBJ2-6, with 12 bases that match TRBD1. This CDR3 is built from 18 residues. Trimming removed 4 bases from V and 0 bases from J; junction bases left unmatched: 5. The germline V gene has CDR1 SGHRS and CDR2 YFSETQ. For the CDR3, the DNA is TGCGCCAGCAGCATCCGGGACAGGGGGCTCTCTGGGGCCAACGTCCTGACTTTC. Protein sequence: CASSIRDRGLSGANVLTF.

V is TRBV7-9 and J is TRBJ2-7; 12 bases fit TRBD1. The V and J ends lost 1 base and 3 bases, in that order; junction bases with no gene match: 4. Germline CDR1 SEHNR, CDR2 FQNEAQ (reference sequence). CDR3 length equals 16 residues. The CDR3 sequence is CASSLGDRGHYYEQYF. DNA of the CDR3: TGTGCCAGCAGCTTAGGGGACAGGGGGCATTACTACGAGCAGTACTTC.

The V gene is TRBV12-1, the J gene TRBJ1-6. TRBV12-1 is a pseudogene locus. This CDR3 has 15 amino acids. The CDR3 sequence: CASRSGTAYNSPLHF. CDR3 DNA sequence: TGTGCCAGCAGGTCCGGGACGGCCTATAATTCACCCCTCCACTTT.

V is TRBV18 and J is TRBJ2-5; unclear D gene. The J call is doubtful: the DNA matches TRBJ2-7 better. The CDR3 covers 13 residues. CDR1 KGHSH and CDR2 LQKENI come from the germline V gene. DNA of the CDR3: TGTGCCAGCTCACCGGTGGTTGGGGACGAGCAGTACTTC. It codes for CASSPVVGDEQYF.

The rearrangement links TRBV5-5 to TRBJ1-3, with D unresolved. The CDR3 totals 14 residues. In germline, CDR1 is SGHKS, CDR2 YYEKEE (reference sequence). Trimming left V 0 bases short and J 2 bases short, with 6 bases between. DNA of the CDR3: TGTGCCAGCAGCTTGGGATACGCTGGAAACACCATATATTTT. Its translation is CASSLGYAGNTIYF. Combining the CDR3 with reference TRBV5-5 and TRBJ1-3 gives the whole variable domain DAGVTQSPTHLIKTRGQQVTLRCSPISGHKSVSWYQQVLGQGPQFIFQYYEKEERGRGNFPDRFSARQFPNYSSELNVNALLLGDSALYLCASSLGYAGNTIYFGEGSWLTVV.